This T cell receptor beta chain was sequenced in a study of OX40 agonist ivuxolimab in advanced cancers. Across the whole study: Patients were treated with intravenous ivuxolimab, dosed at 0.01 to 10 mg/kg and infused every 2 weeks.

Sequencing was performed with immunoSEQ multiplex PCR; in TCRdb, only in-frame clones are kept and a portion is missing. The table lists about 72,000 clones, over 75% of them singletons, with 5% in the top ten. Germline V lookup: CDR1 SGHTA, CDR2 FQGNSA. V trimming: 5 bases; J trimming: 3 bases; junction bases outside the gene matches: 8. The CDR3 is 15 residues long. The rearrangement links TRBV7-2 to TRBJ2-3, with 7 bases aligning to TRBD2. The TCR comes from an adult with an advanced solid tumor such as melanoma, head and neck, liver or kidney cancer. This specimen consisted of CD4+ or CD8+ T cells sorted from blood, obtained in a trial of the OX40 agonist ivuxolimab. This CDR3 reads CASSGGTSDTDTQYF. CDR3 DNA sequence: TGTGCCAGCAGCGGAGGCACTAGCGATACAGATACGCAGTATTTT.